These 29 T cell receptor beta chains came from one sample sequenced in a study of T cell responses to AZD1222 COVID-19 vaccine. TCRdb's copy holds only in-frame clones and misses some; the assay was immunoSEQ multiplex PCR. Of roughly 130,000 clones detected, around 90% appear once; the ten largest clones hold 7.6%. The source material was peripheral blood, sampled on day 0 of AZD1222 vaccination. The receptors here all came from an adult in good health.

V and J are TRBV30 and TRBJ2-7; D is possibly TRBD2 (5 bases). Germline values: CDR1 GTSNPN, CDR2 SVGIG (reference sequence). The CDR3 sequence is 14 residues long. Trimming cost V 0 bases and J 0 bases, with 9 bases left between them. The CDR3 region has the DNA TGTGCCTGGAGTGTACACGGGAACTCCTACGAGCAGTACTTC. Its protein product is CAWSVHGNSYEQYF.

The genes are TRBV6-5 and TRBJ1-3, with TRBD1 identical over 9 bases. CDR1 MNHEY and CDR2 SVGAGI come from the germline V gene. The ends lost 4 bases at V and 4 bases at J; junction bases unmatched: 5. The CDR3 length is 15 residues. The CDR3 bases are TGTGCCAGCAGTTTGACGGGGACAGGGGGAAACACCATATATTTT. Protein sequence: CASSLTGTGGNTIYF.

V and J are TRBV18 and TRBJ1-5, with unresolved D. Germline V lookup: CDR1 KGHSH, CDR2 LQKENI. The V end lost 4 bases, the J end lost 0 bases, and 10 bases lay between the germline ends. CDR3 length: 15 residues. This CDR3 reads CASSLWAGSNQPQHF. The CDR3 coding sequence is TGTGCCAGCTCACTGTGGGCCGGTAGCAATCAGCCCCAGCATTTT.

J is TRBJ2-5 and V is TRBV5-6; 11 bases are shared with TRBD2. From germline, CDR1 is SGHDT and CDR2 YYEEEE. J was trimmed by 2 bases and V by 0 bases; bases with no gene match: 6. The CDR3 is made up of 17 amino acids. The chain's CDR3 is CASSLEGLAEHQETQYF. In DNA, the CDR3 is TGTGCCAGCAGCTTGGAGGGACTAGCGGAGCATCAAGAGACCCAGTACTTC.

For the CDR3, the DNA is TGTGCCAGCAGCCGCCGAGGAGGACTCAATGAGCAGTTCTTC. Translated, it gives CASSRRGGLNEQFF. The chain carries TRBV5-4 and TRBJ2-1, with D possibly TRBD2 on 5 matching bases. CDR3 length: 14 residues. The germline V gene encodes CDR1 SGHNT and CDR2 YYREEE (reference sequence). With 4 bases removed from V and 6 bases from J, the gap between germline ends came to 14 bases. The whole variable domain, remainder taken from reference TRBV5-4 and TRBJ2-1, is ETGVTQSPTHLIKTRGQQVTLRCSSQSGHNTVSWYQQALGQGPQFIFQYYREEENGRGNFPPRFSGLQFPNYSSELNVNALELDDSALYLCASSRRGGLNEQFFGPGTRLTVL.

In DNA, the CDR3 is TGTGCCAGCAGCTTGGATACAGGCCACACTGAAGCTTTCTTT. It is translated as CASSLDTGHTEAFF. The chain uses TRBV5-5 and TRBJ1-1; D possibly corresponds to TRBD1 (5 bases). In germline, CDR1 is SGHKS, CDR2 YYEKEE (reference sequence). There are 14 residues in the CDR3. The V end lost 0 bases, the J end lost 3 bases, and 9 bases lay between the germline ends.

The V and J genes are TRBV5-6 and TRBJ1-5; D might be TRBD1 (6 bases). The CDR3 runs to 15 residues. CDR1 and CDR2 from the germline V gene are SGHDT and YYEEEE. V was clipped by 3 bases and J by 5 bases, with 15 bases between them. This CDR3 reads CASSSQWDTHQPQHF. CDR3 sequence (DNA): TGTGCCAGCAGCTCCCAGTGGGACACTCATCAGCCCCAGCATTTT.

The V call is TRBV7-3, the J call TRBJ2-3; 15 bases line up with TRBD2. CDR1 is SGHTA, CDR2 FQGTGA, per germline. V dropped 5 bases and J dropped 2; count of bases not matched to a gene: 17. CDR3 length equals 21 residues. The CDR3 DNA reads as TGTGCCAGCAGCCCCCTCCCGGGACTAGCGGGGGGAATAACATACACAGATACGCAGTATTTT. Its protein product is CASSPLPGLAGGITYTDTQYF.

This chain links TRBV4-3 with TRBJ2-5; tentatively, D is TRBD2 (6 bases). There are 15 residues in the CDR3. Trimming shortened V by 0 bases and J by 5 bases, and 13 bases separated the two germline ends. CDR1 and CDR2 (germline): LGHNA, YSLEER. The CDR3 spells CASSQDGGRGETQYF. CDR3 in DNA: TGCGCCAGCAGCCAAGATGGCGGTCGGGGGGAGACCCAGTACTTC.

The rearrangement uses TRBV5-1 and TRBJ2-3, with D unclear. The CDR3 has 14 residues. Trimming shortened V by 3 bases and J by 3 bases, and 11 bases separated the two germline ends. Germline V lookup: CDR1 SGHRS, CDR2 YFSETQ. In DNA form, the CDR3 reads TGCGCCAGCAGCTACCGGTCCCCTACAGATACGCAGTATTTT. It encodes CASSYRSPTDTQYF.

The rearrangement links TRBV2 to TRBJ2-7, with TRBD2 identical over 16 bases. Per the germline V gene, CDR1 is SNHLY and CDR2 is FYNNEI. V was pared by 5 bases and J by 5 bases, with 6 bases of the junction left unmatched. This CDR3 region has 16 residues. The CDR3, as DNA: TGTGCCAGCAGTCGAGGGACTAGCGGGAGGGCCCACGAGCAGTACTTC. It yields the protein CASSRGTSGRAHEQYF. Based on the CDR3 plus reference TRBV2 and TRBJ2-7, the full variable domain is EPEVTQTPSHQVTQMGQEVILRCVPISNHLYFYWYRQILGQKVEFLVSFYNNEISEKSEIFDDQFSVERPDGSNFTLKIRSTKLEDSAMYFCASSRGTSGRAHEQYFGPGTRLTVT.

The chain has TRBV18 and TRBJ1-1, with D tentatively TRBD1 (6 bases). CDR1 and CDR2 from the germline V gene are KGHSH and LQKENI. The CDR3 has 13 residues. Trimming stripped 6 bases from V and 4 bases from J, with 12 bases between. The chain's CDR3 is CASSTGYGTEAFF. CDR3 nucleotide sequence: TGTGCCAGCTCCACAGGGTATGGCACTGAAGCTTTCTTT. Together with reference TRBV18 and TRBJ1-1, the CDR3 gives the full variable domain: NAGVMQNPRHLVRRRGQEARLRCSPMKGHSHVYWYRQLPEEGLKFMVYLQKENIIDESGMPKERFSAEFPKEGPSILRIQQVVRGDSAAYFCASSTGYGTEAFFGQGTRLTVV.

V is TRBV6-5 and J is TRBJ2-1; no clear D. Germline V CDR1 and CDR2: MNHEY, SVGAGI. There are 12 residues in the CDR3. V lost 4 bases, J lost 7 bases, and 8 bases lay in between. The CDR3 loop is CASSSPPNEQFF. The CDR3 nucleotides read TGTGCCAGCAGTTCCCCCCCGAATGAGCAGTTCTTC.

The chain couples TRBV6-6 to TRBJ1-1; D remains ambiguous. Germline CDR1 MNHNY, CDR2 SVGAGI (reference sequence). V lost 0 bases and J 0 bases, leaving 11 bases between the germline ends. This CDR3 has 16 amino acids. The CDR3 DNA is TGTGCCAGCAGTTACTCGCCGTCTAGGATGAACACTGAAGCTTTCTTT. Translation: CASSYSPSRMNTEAFF.

This chain's CDR3 is CASSTAQGNSPLHF. The CDR3 DNA reads as TGTGCCAGTAGTACGGCACAGGGAAATTCACCCCTCCACTTT. This chain uses TRBV19 with TRBJ1-6; D might be TRBD1 (6 bases). Per germline, CDR1 LNHDA and CDR2 SQIVND (reference sequence). This CDR3 region has 14 residues. The V end was cut by 4 bases, the J end by 7 bases, with 11 bases between. Supplemented by reference TRBV19 and TRBJ1-6, the full variable domain reads DGGITQSPKYLFRKEGQNVTLSCEQNLNHDAMYWYRQDPGQGLRLIYYSQIVNDFQKGDIAEGYSVSREKKESFPLTVTSAQKNPTAFYLCASSTAQGNSPLHFGNGTRLTVT.

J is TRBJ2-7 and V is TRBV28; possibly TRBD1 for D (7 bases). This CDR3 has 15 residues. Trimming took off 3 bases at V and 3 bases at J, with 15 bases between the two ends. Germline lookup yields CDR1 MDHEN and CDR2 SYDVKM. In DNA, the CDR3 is TGTGCCAGCAGTTTCAGTGGAGGGGGCAACTACGAGCAGTACTTC. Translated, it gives CASSFSGGGNYEQYF.

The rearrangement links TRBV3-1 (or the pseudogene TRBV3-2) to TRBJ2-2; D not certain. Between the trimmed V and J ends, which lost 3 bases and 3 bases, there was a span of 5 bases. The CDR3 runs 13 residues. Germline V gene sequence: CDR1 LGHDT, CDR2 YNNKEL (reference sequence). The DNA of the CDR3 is TGTGCCAGCAGCCAGGGTTACACCGGGGAGCTGTTTTTT. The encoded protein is CASSQGYTGELFF.

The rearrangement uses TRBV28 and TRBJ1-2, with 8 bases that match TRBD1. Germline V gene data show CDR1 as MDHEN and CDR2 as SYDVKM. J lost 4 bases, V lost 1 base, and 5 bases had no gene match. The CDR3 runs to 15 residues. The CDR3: CASSLFSGGLYGYTF. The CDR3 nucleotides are TGTGCCAGCAGTTTATTTTCAGGGGGCCTCTATGGCTACACCTTC.

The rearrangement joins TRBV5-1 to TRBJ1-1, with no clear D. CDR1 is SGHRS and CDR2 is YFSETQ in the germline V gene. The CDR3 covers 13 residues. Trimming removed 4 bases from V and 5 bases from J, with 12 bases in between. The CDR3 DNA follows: TGCGCCAGCAGCCACCCCGGGAGGACTGAAGCTTTCTTT. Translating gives CASSHPGRTEAFF.

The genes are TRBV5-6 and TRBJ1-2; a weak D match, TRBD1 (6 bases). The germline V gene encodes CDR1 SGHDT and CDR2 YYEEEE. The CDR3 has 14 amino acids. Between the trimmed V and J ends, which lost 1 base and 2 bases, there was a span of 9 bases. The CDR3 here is CASSLHRVNYGYTF. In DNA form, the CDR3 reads TGTGCCAGCAGCTTGCACAGGGTAAACTATGGCTACACCTTC.

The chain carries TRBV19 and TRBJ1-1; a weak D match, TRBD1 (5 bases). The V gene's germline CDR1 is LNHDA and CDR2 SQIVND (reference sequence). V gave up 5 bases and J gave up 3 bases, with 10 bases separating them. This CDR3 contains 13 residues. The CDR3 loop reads CASSADRDTEAFF. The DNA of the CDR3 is TGTGCCAGTAGTGCAGACAGAGACACTGAAGCTTTCTTT. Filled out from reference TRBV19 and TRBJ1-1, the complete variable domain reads DGGITQSPKYLFRKEGQNVTLSCEQNLNHDAMYWYRQDPGQGLRLIYYSQIVNDFQKGDIAEGYSVSREKKESFPLTVTSAQKNPTAFYLCASSADRDTEAFFGQGTRLTVV.

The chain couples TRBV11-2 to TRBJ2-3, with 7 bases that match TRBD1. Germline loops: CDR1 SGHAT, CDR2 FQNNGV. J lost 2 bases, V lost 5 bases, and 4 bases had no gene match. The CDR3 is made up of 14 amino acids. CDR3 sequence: CASSLGTATDTQYF. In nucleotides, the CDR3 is TGTGCCAGCAGCCTCGGGACAGCCACAGATACGCAGTATTTT.

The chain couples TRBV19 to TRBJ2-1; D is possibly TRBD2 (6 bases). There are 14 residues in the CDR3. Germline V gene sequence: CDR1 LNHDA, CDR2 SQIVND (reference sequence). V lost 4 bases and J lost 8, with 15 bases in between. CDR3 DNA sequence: TGTGCCAGTAGTAAGGGCGGGAAAAATCATGAGCAGTTCTTC. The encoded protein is CASSKGGKNHEQFF.

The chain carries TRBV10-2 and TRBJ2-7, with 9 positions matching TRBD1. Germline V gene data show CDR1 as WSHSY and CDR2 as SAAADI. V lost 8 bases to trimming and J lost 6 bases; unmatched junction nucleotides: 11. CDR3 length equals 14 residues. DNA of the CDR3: TGCGCCAGCGGCCAATCGACAGGGGGAGCCGAGCAGTACTTC. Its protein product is CASGQSTGGAEQYF.

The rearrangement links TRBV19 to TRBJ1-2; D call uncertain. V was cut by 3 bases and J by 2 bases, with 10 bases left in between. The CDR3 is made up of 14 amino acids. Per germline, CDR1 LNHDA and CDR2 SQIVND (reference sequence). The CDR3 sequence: CASSIGIGNYGYTF. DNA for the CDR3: TGTGCCAGTAGTATCGGGATTGGGAACTATGGCTACACCTTC.

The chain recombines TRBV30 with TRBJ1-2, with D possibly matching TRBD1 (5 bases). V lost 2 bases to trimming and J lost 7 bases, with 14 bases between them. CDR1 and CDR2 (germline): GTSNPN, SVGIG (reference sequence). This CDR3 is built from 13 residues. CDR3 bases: TGTGCCTGGAGTCTACAGGAGAGGGGTGGCTACACCTTC. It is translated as CAWSLQERGGYTF.

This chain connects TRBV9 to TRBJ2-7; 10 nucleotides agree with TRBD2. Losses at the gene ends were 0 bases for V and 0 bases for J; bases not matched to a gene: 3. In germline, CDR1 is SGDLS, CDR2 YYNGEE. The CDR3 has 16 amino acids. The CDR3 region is CASSVGASGGSYEQYF. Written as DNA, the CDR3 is TGTGCCAGCAGCGTAGGGGCTAGCGGGGGCTCCTACGAGCAGTACTTC.

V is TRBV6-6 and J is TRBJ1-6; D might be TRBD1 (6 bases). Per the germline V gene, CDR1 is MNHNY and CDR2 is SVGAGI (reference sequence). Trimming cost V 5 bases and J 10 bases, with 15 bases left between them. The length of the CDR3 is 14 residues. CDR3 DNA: TGTGCCAGCAGTCTACAGGGTAGTGGCTCACCCCTCCACTTT. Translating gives CASSLQGSGSPLHF.

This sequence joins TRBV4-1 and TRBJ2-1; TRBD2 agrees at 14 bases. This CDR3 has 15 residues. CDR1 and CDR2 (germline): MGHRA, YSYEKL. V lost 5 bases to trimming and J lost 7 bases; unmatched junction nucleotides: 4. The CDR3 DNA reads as TGCGCCAGCAGCGAGACTAGCGGGGGGGGGAATGAGCAGTTCTTC. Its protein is CASSETSGGGNEQFF.